This is a list of T cell receptor beta chains from one sample in a study of blood T cell repertoires in COVID-19. Data came from immunoSEQ multiplex PCR; TCRdb stores just in-frame clones and leaves some out. The table includes about 160,000 clones, around 82% detected once. The sequencing sample was made of peripheral blood. The receptor set was obtained from a woman in her thirties or forties with COVID-19, enrolled during active disease. Each CDR3 is given with its conserved first and last residue. D genes are given only for firm matches. The listing skips clone size in some rows; elsewhere it reads once, few, many or a size class.

d_call,j_call,v_call,clone_size,cdr3_nt,cdr3_aa
NA,TRBJ1-3,TRBV5-5,NA,TGTGCCAGCAGCTTGGACAGGAGCTCTGGAAACACCATATATTTT,CASSLDRSSGNTIYF
NA,TRBJ2-3,TRBV7-6,NA,TGTGCCAGCAGCTCCTCCGAGGCGCAGTATTTT,CASSSSEAQYF
NA,TRBJ2-3,TRBV7-3,NA,TGTGCCAGCAGCTTAACGGCAAGCGGTAGCACAGATACGCAGTATTTT,CASSLTASGSTDTQYF
TRBD2,TRBJ2-3,TRBV2,NA,TGTGCCAGCAGCCAGGGACTAGCGGGAATTACAGATACGCAGTATTTT,CASSQGLAGITDTQYF
NA,TRBJ1-2,TRBV27,NA,TGTGCCAGCAGTTTATCGTCGCAGGGATCCGGCTACACCTTC,CASSLSSQGSGYTF
NA,TRBJ2-3,TRBV20-1,NA,TGCAGTGCTAGTCGTACGGGGGGCGTCACAGATACGCAGTATTTT,CSASRTGGVTDTQYF
TRBD1,TRBJ2-5,TRBV5-1,NA,TGCGCCAGCAGCGTGCAGGGGGAAGAGACCCAGTACTTC,CASSVQGEETQYF
TRBD2,TRBJ2-2,TRBV2,few,TGTGCCAGCAGCCAAGCGGGGGCGAACACCGGGGAGCTGTTTTTT,CASSQAGANTGELFF
TRBD2,TRBJ2-1,TRBV27,NA,TGTGCCAGCAGGCCGGCGGGGGGGGTGTGGAATGAGCAGTTCTTC,CASRPAGGVWNEQFF
NA,TRBJ1-1,TRBV19,NA,TGTGCCAGTAGTATAGAGGTCCAGGCTGAAGCTTTCTTT,CASSIEVQAEAFF
TRBD1,TRBJ1-4,TRBV10-1,NA,TGCGCCAAACCGGATTCATTTGGGGACAGGGGGCAGAAACTGTTTTTT,CAKPDSFGDRGQKLFF
TRBD2,TRBJ2-2,TRBV5-1,NA,TGCGCCAGCAGCCCGCCTAGCGGGGGAAACACCGGGGAGCTGTTTTTT,CASSPPSGGNTGELFF
NA,TRBJ1-4,TRBV28,NA,TGTGCCAGCAGTGGACGGACATTTGCAACTAATGAAAAACTGTTTTTT,CASSGRTFATNEKLFF
TRBD2,TRBJ2-7,TRBV19,once,TGTGCCAGCCGGGGGGGGTACGAGCAGTACTTC,CASRGGYEQYF
NA,TRBJ2-5,TRBV4-1,NA,TGCGCCAGCAGCCTCTACTCGACAGTCCAAGAGACCCAGTACTTC,CASSLYSTVQETQYF
NA,TRBJ1-6,TRBV6-4,NA,TGTGCCAGCAGTGACTCCAGGGACATCTGGATCCACTTT,CASSDSRDIWIHF
NA,TRBJ2-1,TRBV6-5,NA,TGTGCCAGCTCTTCGTTCTCCTACAATGAGCAGTTCTTC,CASSSFSYNEQFF
NA,TRBJ1-5,TRBV11-1,NA,TGTGCCAGCAGCTTGGGCAACAATCAGCCCCAGCATTTT,CASSLGNNQPQHF
NA,TRBJ2-2,TRBV19,NA,TGTGCCAGTAGTATAGTGGAGCTTTACACCGGGGAGCTGTTTTTT,CASSIVELYTGELFF
NA,TRBJ1-1,TRBV25-1,NA,TGTGCCAGCACAATGTCAGAGAACACTGAAGCTTTCTTT,CASTMSENTEAFF
NA,TRBJ2-7,TRBV25-1,NA,TGTGCCAGCGGGGCTAGGTTCGACGAGCAGTACTTC,CASGARFDEQYF
TRBD1,TRBJ2-5,TRBV9,NA,TGTGCCAGCAGCGTACGGACAGGGAATGGGGAGACCCAGTACTTC,CASSVRTGNGETQYF
TRBD1,TRBJ1-1,TRBV5-6,few,TGTGCCAGCAGCAGAACAGGGGTCACTGAAGCTTTCTTT,CASSRTGVTEAFF
NA,TRBJ2-1,TRBV5-4,NA,TGTGCCAGCAGCTTGGAAGGAGAGACGGGCTACAATGAGCAGTTCTTC,CASSLEGETGYNEQFF
TRBD1,TRBJ2-1,TRBV28,NA,TGTGCATCCGGGACAGGGATCTACAATGAGCAGTTCTTC,CASGTGIYNEQFF
NA,TRBJ2-6,TRBV27,NA,TGTGCCAGCAGTTTATTCGCAGTCAGCTCTGGGGCCAACGTCCTGACTTTC,CASSLFAVSSGANVLTF
TRBD1,TRBJ1-1,TRBV11-2,NA,TGTGCCAGCAGCTTAGGGCCAGGGGGTGGAACTGAAGCTTTCTTT,CASSLGPGGGTEAFF
TRBD1,TRBJ2-2,TRBV24-1,NA,TGTGCCACCAGTGATTTGGGGACAGGGGTGAACACCGGGGAGCTGTTTTTT,CATSDLGTGVNTGELFF
NA,TRBJ1-1,TRBV7-9,NA,TGTGCCAGCAGCTACTACAGGACGGTGGACACTGAAGCTTTCTTT,CASSYYRTVDTEAFF
TRBD1,TRBJ1-6,TRBV10-2,NA,TGCGCCATCCCGAGACTCTGGACAGGGCCAAATTCACCCCTCCACTTT,CAIPRLWTGPNSPLHF